Shown below are 7 T cell receptor beta chains from a single sample sequenced in a study of shared T cell receptors in the human thymus. Measured with immunoSEQ multiplex PCR; TCRdb has only the in-frame clones, and not every one. The sample records about 660,000 clones, 88% being singletons. These data are also associated with another study on human thymus T cells.

The specimen sequenced was thymocytes. The source of these receptors is a boy in the first two years of life with a congenital heart defect.

The chain has TRBV25-1 and TRBJ2-1; 7 positions agree with TRBD2. V dropped 5 bases and J dropped 6; count of bases not matched to a gene: 10. Germline V gene lookup returns CDR1 MGHDK and CDR2 SYGVNS. The CDR3 has 15 residues. CDR3 nucleotides: TGTGCCAGCAGTCAACTAGCGCGAGGGGTCAATGAGCAGTTCTTC. Its translation: CASSQLARGVNEQFF.

The V gene is TRBV19, the J gene TRBJ1-1; TRBD1 matches 7 bases. V lost 10 bases, J lost 6 bases, and 2 bases stayed unmatched. The CDR3 sequence is 10 residues long. The V gene's germline CDR1 is LNHDA and CDR2 SQIVND (reference sequence). CDR3 loop: CAIGTAEAFF. The CDR3 DNA follows: TGTGCCATTGGGACAGCTGAAGCTTTCTTT.

The rearrangement links TRBV16 to TRBJ2-2; 13 bases agree with TRBD2. V lost 4 bases and J lost 4; bases outside the gene matches: 6. The CDR3 covers 17 residues. The germline V gene has CDR1 KGHSY and CDR2 FQNENV. CDR3 amino acids: CASSLSTSGRITGELFF. The CDR3 nucleotides read TGTGCCAGCAGCCTTTCGACTAGCGGGAGGATCACCGGGGAGCTGTTTTTT.

The rearrangement uses TRBV27 and TRBJ2-7, with a tentative D call TRBD2 (6 bases). In germline, CDR1 is MNHEY, CDR2 SMNVEV (reference sequence). The CDR3 extends over 15 amino acids. V lost 2 bases, J lost 1 base, and 12 bases lay in between. CDR3 nucleotides: TGTGCCAGCAGTTTAGGGGCGGGATTATCCTACGAGCAGTACTTC. Protein product: CASSLGAGLSYEQYF.

V is TRBV15 and J is TRBJ2-1; 8 bases align to TRBD2. The germline gives CDR1 LNHNV, CDR2 YYDKDF (reference sequence). V gave up 7 bases and J gave up 4 bases; unmatched junction bases: 6. The CDR3 runs to 14 residues. CDR3 coding DNA: TGTGCCACCAAAGACTTAGCGGGATACAATGAGCAGTTCTTC. Its protein product is CATKDLAGYNEQFF.

This clone appeared once. The V call is TRBV4-2, the J call TRBJ2-5; D perhaps matches TRBD1 (5 bases). The CDR3 covers 15 residues. Germline-derived CDR1 and CDR2 are LGHNA and YNFKEQ. Trimming stripped 0 bases from V and 5 bases from J, with 13 bases between. CDR3 amino acids: CASSQDTGRWETQYF. The CDR3 region has the DNA TGTGCCAGCAGCCAAGACACAGGTCGCTGGGAGACCCAGTACTTC.

V usage is TRBV4-3 and J usage is TRBJ2-3, with 8 bases identical to TRBD2. With V trimmed by 3 bases and J by 5 bases, 16 bases remained unmatched. This CDR3 comprises 18 residues. Germline V lookup: CDR1 LGHNA, CDR2 YSLEER. CDR3 region: CASSQSPDSGNVGDTQYF. CDR3 sequence (DNA): TGCGCCAGCAGCCAGAGTCCCGATAGCGGGAACGTTGGAGATACGCAGTATTTT.